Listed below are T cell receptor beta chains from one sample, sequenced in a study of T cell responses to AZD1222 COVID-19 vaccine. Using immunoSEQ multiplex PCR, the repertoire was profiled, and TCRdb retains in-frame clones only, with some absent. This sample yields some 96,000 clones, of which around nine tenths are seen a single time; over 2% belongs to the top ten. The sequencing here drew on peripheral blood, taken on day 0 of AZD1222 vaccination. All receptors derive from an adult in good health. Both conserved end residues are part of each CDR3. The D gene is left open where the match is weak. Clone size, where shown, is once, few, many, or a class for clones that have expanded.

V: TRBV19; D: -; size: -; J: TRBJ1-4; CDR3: CASTRTGVFATNEKLFF; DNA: TGTGCCAGTACCCGGACGGGAGTCTTTGCAACTAATGAAAAACTGTTTTTT
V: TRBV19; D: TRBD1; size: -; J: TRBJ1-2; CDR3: CASSTGTGAGYTF; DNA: TGTGCCAGTAGTACCGGGACAGGAGCTGGCTACACCTTC
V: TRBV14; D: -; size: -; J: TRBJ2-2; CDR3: CASSQSRTGELFF; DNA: TGTGCCAGCAGCCAATCGAGAACCGGGGAGCTGTTTTTT
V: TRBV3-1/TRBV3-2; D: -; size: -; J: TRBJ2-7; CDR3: CASSQEGGSYEQYF; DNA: TGTGCCAGCAGCCAAGAAGGAGGATCCTACGAGCAGTACTTC
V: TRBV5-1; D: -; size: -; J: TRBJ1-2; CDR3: CASSPGQTYGYTF; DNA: TGCGCCAGCAGCCCCGGACAGACCTATGGCTACACCTTC
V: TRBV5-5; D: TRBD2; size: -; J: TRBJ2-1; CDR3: CASSPGGVTWDEQFF; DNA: TGTGCCAGCAGCCCGGGGGGGGTGACTTGGGATGAGCAGTTCTTC
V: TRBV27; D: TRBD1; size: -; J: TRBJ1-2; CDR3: CASSLGRRGHGGYTF; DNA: TGTGCCAGCAGTTTGGGCCGAAGGGGGCACGGTGGCTACACCTTC
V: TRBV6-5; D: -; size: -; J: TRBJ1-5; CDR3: CASTGGDQPQHF; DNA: TGTGCCAGCACCGGAGGGGATCAGCCCCAGCATTTT
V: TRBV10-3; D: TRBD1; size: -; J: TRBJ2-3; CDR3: CAISAGGRGTDTQYF; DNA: TGTGCCATCAGCGCAGGGGGACGGGGCACAGATACGCAGTATTTT
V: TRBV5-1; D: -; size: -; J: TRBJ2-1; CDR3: CASSFRENSYNEQFF; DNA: TGCGCCAGCAGCTTCAGGGAGAACTCCTACAATGAGCAGTTCTTC
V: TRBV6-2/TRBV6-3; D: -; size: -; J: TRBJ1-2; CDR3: CASSYPNEGGYTF; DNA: TGTGCCAGCAGTTACCCAAATGAGGGTGGCTACACCTTC
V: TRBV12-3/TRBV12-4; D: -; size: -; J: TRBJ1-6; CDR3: CASSLSGPPLHF; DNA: TGTGCCAGCAGTTTAAGCGGGCCACCCCTCCACTTT
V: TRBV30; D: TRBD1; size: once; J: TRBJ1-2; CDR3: CAWSGGGGFGGYTF; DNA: TGTGCCTGGAGTGGCGGAGGGGGCTTCGGGGGCTACACCTTC
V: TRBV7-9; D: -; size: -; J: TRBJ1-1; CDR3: CASSLARGAEAFF; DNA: TGTGCCAGCAGCTTAGCGAGAGGGGCTGAAGCTTTCTTT
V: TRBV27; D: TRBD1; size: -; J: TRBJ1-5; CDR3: CARVSGTGDRQPQHF; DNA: TGTGCCAGGGTATCCGGGACAGGGGACCGACAGCCCCAGCATTTT
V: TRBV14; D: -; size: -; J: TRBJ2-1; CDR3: CASSQVGGARKRSSYNEQFF; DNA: TGTGCCAGCAGCCAAGTGGGGGGGGCCAGAAAAAGATCCTCCTACAATGAGCAGTTCTTC
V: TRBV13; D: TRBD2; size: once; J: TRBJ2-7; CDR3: CASSSSTSGIGYEQYF; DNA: TGTGCCAGCAGCTCGTCGACTAGCGGGATTGGTTACGAGCAGTACTTC